What follows are 29 T cell receptor beta chains derived from one specimen sequenced in a study of neurological immune-mediated disorders. TCRdb re-called the 5' RACE reads through MiXCR, storing one row per CDR3 protein. The sample holds approximately 37,000 distinct CDR3 sequences, around 2.9% seen once. Specified time point: longitudinal time-point 1 (baseline). The sequencing input was PBMCs. The source of these receptors is a woman in her sixties with multiple sclerosis.

By its share, this clonotype is medium-sized (0.01 to 0.1%). The rearrangement joins TRBV5-1 to TRBJ1-2; 8 nucleotides align to TRBD1. After removal of 4 bases from V and 1 base from J, the junction contained 6 bases not matched to a gene. The CDR3 is 15 residues long. CDR1 is SGHRS, CDR2 YFSETQ, per germline. The CDR3 reads CASSESTGVNYGYTF. Here the CDR3 DNA reads TGCGCCAGCAGCGAGTCGACAGGGGTTAACTATGGCTACACCTTC.

This clonotype was observed at least ten times. The V and J genes are TRBV20-1 and TRBJ1-2, with D perhaps matching TRBD1 (5 bases). Germline CDR1 DFQATT, CDR2 SNEGSKA (reference sequence). The CDR3 is made up of 13 amino acids. Deletions cut 1 base from V and 3 bases from J, with 9 bases between. This CDR3 reads CSARVRGDYGYTF. As DNA, the CDR3 is TGCAGTGCTAGAGTCCGGGGGGACTATGGCTACACCTTC.

This clonotype appeared many times. The rearrangement joins TRBV5-1 to TRBJ1-1, with a possible D match to TRBD1 (5 bases). The length of the CDR3 is 15 residues. With 0 bases removed from V and 1 base from J, the gap between germline ends came to 10 bases. Germline V gene lookup returns CDR1 SGHRS and CDR2 YFSETQ. The DNA for the CDR3 is TGCGCCAGCAGCTTGGATACAGGCAGGAACACTGAAGCTTTCTTT. It encodes CASSLDTGRNTEAFF.

This clonotype was counted many times. The V gene is TRBV5-1, the J gene TRBJ2-7; D is possibly TRBD1 (5 bases). The V and J ends lost 2 bases and 1 base respectively, with 10 bases between them. The CDR3 loop spans 14 amino acids. Germline lookup yields CDR1 SGHRS and CDR2 YFSETQ. The CDR3 nucleotides are TGCGCCAGCAGCTTTAACCAGGGATCCTACGAGCAGTACTTC. The encoded protein is CASSFNQGSYEQYF. The full variable domain, its missing parts supplied by reference TRBV5-1 and TRBJ2-7, is KAGVTQTPRYLIKTRGQQVTLSCSPISGHRSVSWYQQTPGQGLQFLFEYFSETQRNKGNFPGRFSGRQFSNSRSEMNVSTLELGDSALYLCASSFNQGSYEQYFGPGTRLTVT.

This clonotype occurred many times. The chain joins TRBV20-1 to TRBJ2-3; 9 bases map to TRBD2. CDR1 is DFQATT and CDR2 is SNEGSKA in the germline V gene (reference sequence). After removal of 5 bases from V and 3 bases from J, the junction contained 12 bases not matched to a gene. The CDR3 is 16 amino acids. The CDR3, as DNA: TGCAGTGCTGGCAGGACTAGCGCGGGGTGGACAGATACGCAGTATTTT. Translating it yields CSAGRTSAGWTDTQYF.

About this clonotype: An end of the junction does not agree with germline; a read error may underlie this. The chain combines TRBV6-1 with TRBJ1-1, with TRBD1 identical over 7 bases. There are 12 residues in the CDR3. Germline V CDR1 and CDR2: MNHNS, SASEGT. In DNA form, the CDR3 reads TGTGACAGCAGCAAGGGGGCCCGGCAAGCTTTCTTT. This codes for CDSSKGARQAFF.

This clonotype has at least ten counts. The chain recombines TRBV10-3 with TRBJ2-7; D might be TRBD1 or TRBD2, each matching 5 bases. From germline, CDR1 is ENHRY and CDR2 SYGVKD. V dropped 6 bases and J dropped 3 bases, with 12 bases sitting between them. The length of the CDR3 is 13 residues. As DNA, the CDR3 is TGTGCCATCAGAGGGGACGGAAGCTACGAGCAGTACTTC. As protein: CAIRGDGSYEQYF.

This clonotype was detected ten times or more. The chain uses TRBV12-3 or TRBV12-4 and TRBJ2-4; 9 nucleotides agree with TRBD2. This CDR3 is 14 amino acids long. After removal of 5 bases from V and 7 bases from J, the junction contained 6 bases not matched to a gene. The CDR3 region is CASSQGLAGNIQYF. The CDR3, as DNA: TGTGCCAGCAGTCAGGGACTAGCTGGGAACATTCAGTACTTC.

This clonotype is medium-sized (0.01 to 0.1%) within its sample. The CDR3 spells CASSPDRDIQYF. The CDR3 DNA reads TGCGCCAGCAGTCCCGACAGGGACATTCAGTACTTC. The V gene is TRBV10-2, the J gene TRBJ2-4; 7 bases map to TRBD1. V lost 5 bases to trimming and J lost 8 bases; unmatched junction nucleotides: 3. The CDR3 runs 12 residues. Germline CDR1 reads WSHSY; CDR2 reads SAAADI.

Ten or more counts support this clonotype. This rearrangement joins TRBV5-1 to TRBJ2-3; D is undetermined. Trimming removed 0 bases from V and 0 bases from J, with 11 bases in between. This CDR3 region has 16 residues. Germline CDR1 and CDR2: SGHRS and YFSETQ. The CDR3 sequence is CASSLGLSTSTDTQYF. The CDR3, as DNA: TGCGCCAGCAGCTTGGGTCTGTCAACTAGCACAGATACGCAGTATTTT.

This clonotype was counted many times. The chain couples TRBV29-1 to TRBJ2-7; 9 bases agree with TRBD1. CDR3 size: 13 residues. Trimming at V came to 4 bases and at J to 6 bases, leaving 7 bases not matched to a gene. Germline V gene lookup returns CDR1 SQVTM and CDR2 ANQGSEA. The CDR3 region is CSVGGTGRREQYF. CDR3 DNA sequence: TGCAGCGTTGGAGGGACAGGGAGGCGCGAGCAGTACTTC.

This clonotype was found many times. The rearrangement links TRBV5-1 to TRBJ1-1; a weak D match, TRBD1 (5 bases). Trimming took 1 base from V and 0 from J, leaving 7 bases between them. Germline loops: CDR1 SGHRS, CDR2 YFSETQ. This CDR3 is 14 amino acids long. In DNA, the CDR3 is TGCGCCAGCAGCTTGCAGGGTATGAACACTGAAGCTTTCTTT. This gives the protein CASSLQGMNTEAFF.

This clonotype was found a few times. The chain uses TRBV7-9 and TRBJ1-5; D unclear. Deletions cut 6 bases from V and 0 bases from J, with 9 bases between. The V gene's germline CDR1 is SEHNR and CDR2 FQNEAQ (reference sequence). The CDR3 is 14 residues long. The CDR3 loop reads CASSSTSSNQPQHF. CDR3 in DNA: TGTGCCAGCAGTAGCACAAGTAGCAATCAGCCCCAGCATTTT.

This clonotype was detected ten times or more. The chain is built from TRBV7-9 and TRBJ2-2, with D possibly TRBD2 on 6 matching bases. Germline-derived CDR1 and CDR2 are SEHNR and FQNEAQ (reference sequence). The CDR3 covers 15 residues. The ends were cut back, 5 bases at V and 5 bases at J, with 15 bases in the middle. CDR3 in amino acids: CASSPNSGLTGELFF. CDR3 nucleotides: TGTGCCAGCAGCCCTAATTCGGGACTTACCGGGGAGCTGTTTTTT. Variable domain in full (rest from reference TRBV7-9 and TRBJ2-2): DTGVSQNPRHKITKRGQNVTFRCDPISEHNRLYWYRQTLGQGPEFLTYFQNEAQLEKSRLLSDRFSAERPKGSFSTLEIQRTEQGDSAMYLCASSPNSGLTGELFFGEGSRLTVL.

This clonotype came up many times. The chain employs TRBV6-5 and TRBJ2-7; 8 positions match TRBD1. Losses at the gene ends were 7 bases for V and 0 bases for J; bases not matched to a gene: 8. CDR1 is MNHEY and CDR2 is SVGAGI in the germline V gene. CDR3 length: 15 residues. The CDR3 coding sequence is TGTGCCAGCACCGACCGGGACAGGTTCTCCTACGAGCAGTACTTC. Translating it yields CASTDRDRFSYEQYF.

To note about this clonotype: Being one base from a much bigger clone, this may be a read error. The chain recombines TRBV20-1 with TRBJ2-3; D unresolved. Trimming cost V 5 bases and J 4 bases, with 10 bases left between them. Germline loops: CDR1 DFQATT, CDR2 SNEGSKA (reference sequence). The CDR3 covers 12 residues. The chain's CDR3 is CSALTGSDTQYF. The DNA of the CDR3 is TGCAGTGCTCTCACTGGGTCAGATACGCAGTATTTT.

In its sample, this clonotype was seen many times. CDR3 in amino acids: CSVTGQINEQFF. CDR3 sequence (DNA): TGCAGCGTGACGGGACAGATTAATGAGCAGTTCTTC. The chain links TRBV29-1 to TRBJ2-1; 7 bases match TRBD1. The germline V gene encodes CDR1 SQVTM and CDR2 ANQGSEA. The CDR3 has 12 residues. Trimming cost V 6 bases and J 7 bases; bases outside gene matches: 6.

The table lists this clonotype with many counts. The chain links TRBV27 to TRBJ2-1, with 10 bases that match TRBD1. The length of the CDR3 is 15 residues. Trimming cost V 5 bases and J 4 bases; bases outside gene matches: 5. CDR1 is MNHEY, CDR2 SMNVEV, per germline (reference sequence). The DNA of the CDR3 is TGTGCCAGCAGTACGGACAGGGGGAAGTACAATGAGCAGTTCTTC. Residues: CASSTDRGKYNEQFF.

This clonotype has a count of ten or more. The chain uses TRBV6-6 and TRBJ1-2; D uncertain. Between the trimmed V and J ends, which lost 4 bases and 6 bases, there was a span of 18 bases. The CDR3 is 15 amino acids. Germline V CDR1 and CDR2: MNHNY, SVGAGI (reference sequence). CDR3 bases: TGTGCCAGCAGTTTTGGCTTAAGGTTTGGGGATGGCTACACCTTC. Amino acids: CASSFGLRFGDGYTF.

This clonotype has a count of ten or more. J is TRBJ2-1 and V is TRBV7-9; 8 positions agree with TRBD1. Trimming took 3 bases from V and 3 from J; bases not matched to a gene: 1. Per germline, CDR1 SEHNR and CDR2 FQNEAQ (reference sequence). The CDR3 has 14 residues. The CDR3 spells CASSFRGLYNEQFF. In nucleotides, the CDR3 is TGTGCCAGCAGCTTCAGGGGGCTCTACAATGAGCAGTTCTTC.

The sample holds many counts of this clonotype. The gene calls are TRBV20-1 and TRBJ2-1, with a tentative D call TRBD2 (6 bases). Germline CDR1 and CDR2: DFQATT and SNEGSKA (reference sequence). V was pared by 3 bases and J by 3 bases, with 18 bases between. The CDR3 contains 16 residues. The CDR3 spells CSASFVGLSSYNEQFF. DNA for the CDR3: TGCAGTGCTAGTTTCGTGGGACTTTCTAGCTACAATGAGCAGTTCTTC.

This clonotype was seen more than once but under ten times. The chain has TRBV20-1 and TRBJ1-1; tentatively, D is TRBD1 (6 bases). V lost 6 bases to trimming and J lost 6 bases, with 23 bases between them. Germline V gene lookup returns CDR1 DFQATT and CDR2 SNEGSKA (reference sequence). The CDR3 is 15 residues long. The CDR3 reads CSAKGRGLPGAEAFF. CDR3 coding DNA: TGCAGTGCGAAGGGCAGGGGCCTTCCGGGGGCTGAAGCTTTCTTT.

This clonotype was detected many times. The conserved phenylalanine or tryptophan is not found at the CDR3 terminus, so this likely reflects a read error. This sequence joins TRBV29-1 and TRBJ2-1; D gene unclear. V was shortened by 7 bases and J by 7 bases, with 17 bases between the two germline ends. The CDR3 is 13 amino acids. The V gene's germline CDR1 is SQVTM and CDR2 ANQGSEA. The CDR3 loop reads CSAIVWATNEQFL. CDR3 DNA: TGCAGCGCCATCGTATGGGCCACAAATGAGCAGTTCCTC.

This clonotype was detected ten times or more. Possible read error: a much larger clone is one base away. CDR3 loop: CASSLARQGTQYF. DNA of the CDR3: TGTGCCAGCAGCTTAGCCAGACAAGGGACCCAGTACTTC. This chain uses TRBV7-2 with TRBJ2-5; D remains unclear. There are 13 residues in the CDR3. Germline V lookup: CDR1 SGHTA, CDR2 FQGNSA.

This clonotype was observed many times. The rearrangement uses TRBV19 and TRBJ2-2; TRBD1 matches 9 bases. CDR3 length: 13 amino acids. Germline CDR1 LNHDA, CDR2 SQIVND (reference sequence). J was trimmed by 11 bases and V by 5 bases; bases with no gene match: 6. The CDR3 here is CASSGRQGVELFF. For the CDR3, the DNA is TGTGCCAGTAGTGGACGACAGGGGGTTGAGCTGTTTTTT.

This clonotype was counted at least ten times. The chain is built from TRBV3-1 and TRBJ2-2; 10 bases agree with TRBD2. The V and J ends lost 0 bases and 4 bases, in that order; junction bases with no gene match: 5. Germline V gene lookup returns CDR1 LGHDT and CDR2 YNNKEL (reference sequence). CDR3 size: 17 residues. The DNA of the CDR3 is TGTGCCAGCAGCCAAGATTCGAGCGGGGGGGGCACCGGGGAGCTGTTTTTT. It specifies CASSQDSSGGGTGELFF. The variable domain in full, with the rest retrieved from reference TRBV3-1 and TRBJ2-2, is DTAVSQTPKYLVTQMGNDKSIKCEQNLGHDTMYWYKQDSKKFLKIMFSYNNKELIINETVPNRFSPKSPDKAHLNLHINSLELGDSAVYFCASSQDSSGGGTGELFFGEGSRLTVL.

At least ten counts were recorded for this clonotype. The V gene is TRBV5-1, the J gene TRBJ2-3; the D gene is possibly TRBD1 (5 bases). CDR3 length equals 14 residues. CDR1 and CDR2 from the germline V gene are SGHRS and YFSETQ. V was trimmed by 0 bases and J by 2 bases, leaving 7 bases between them. The CDR3 spells CASSLVDNTDTQYF. The CDR3 nucleotides read TGCGCCAGCAGCTTGGTGGACAACACAGATACGCAGTATTTT.

This clonotype has ten or more counts. This sequence joins TRBV20-1 and TRBJ2-1; possible D gene TRBD2, 5 bases. The germline CDR1 and CDR2 sequences are DFQATT and SNEGSKA (reference sequence). The length of the CDR3 is 11 residues. V lost 0 bases and J lost 15, with 12 bases in between. The CDR3 is CSARDSRRRFF. The CDR3 DNA reads as TGCAGTGCTAGAGATTCCCGGAGGAGGTTCTTC.

In its sample, this clonotype was seen many times. A much larger clone differs from this one at a single base, so this may be a read error. In this CDR3 the conserved last residue, phenylalanine or tryptophan, is missing, so a read error is likely. The chain combines TRBV6-5 with TRBJ1-2; D is unclear. V lost 7 bases and J lost 0, with 6 bases in between. This CDR3 has 12 amino acids. From germline, CDR1 is MNHEY and CDR2 SVGAGI. The CDR3 protein is CASNDPNYGYTC. The CDR3 region has the DNA TGTGCCAGCAACGACCCTAACTATGGCTACACCTGC.